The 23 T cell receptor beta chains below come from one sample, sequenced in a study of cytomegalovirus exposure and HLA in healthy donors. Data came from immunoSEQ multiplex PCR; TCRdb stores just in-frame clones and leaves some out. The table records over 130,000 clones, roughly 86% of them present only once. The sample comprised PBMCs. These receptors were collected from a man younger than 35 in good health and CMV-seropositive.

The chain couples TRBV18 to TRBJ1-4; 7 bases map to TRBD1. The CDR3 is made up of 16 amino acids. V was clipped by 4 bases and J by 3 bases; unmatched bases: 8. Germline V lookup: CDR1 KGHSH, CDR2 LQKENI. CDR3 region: CASSLGQAAPNEKLFF. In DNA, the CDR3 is TGTGCCAGCTCACTCGGACAGGCGGCACCTAATGAAAAACTGTTTTTT.

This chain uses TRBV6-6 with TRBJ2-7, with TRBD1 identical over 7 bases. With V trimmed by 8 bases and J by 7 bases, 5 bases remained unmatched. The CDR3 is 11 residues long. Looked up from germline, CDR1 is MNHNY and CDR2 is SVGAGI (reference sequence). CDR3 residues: CASSAGGEQYF. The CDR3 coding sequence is TGTGCCAGCTCAGCAGGGGGAGAGCAGTACTTC.

CDR3 region: CASSIDRTEAFF. CDR3 nucleotides: TGTGCCAGCAGCATCGACAGAACTGAAGCTTTCTTT. The chain combines TRBV5-4 with TRBJ1-1, with TRBD1 as a possible D gene (5 bases). The CDR3 spans 12 residues. The germline CDR1 and CDR2 sequences are SGHNT and YYREEE (reference sequence). The germline V and J ends were trimmed by 4 bases and 5 bases, with 9 bases remaining between them.

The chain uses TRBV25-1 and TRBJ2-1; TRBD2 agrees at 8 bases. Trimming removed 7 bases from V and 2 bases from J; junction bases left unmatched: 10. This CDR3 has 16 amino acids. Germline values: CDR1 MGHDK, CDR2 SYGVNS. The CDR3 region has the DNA TGTGCCAGCACACTAACCGTAGCGGGGCCCTACAATGAGCAGTTCTTC. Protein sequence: CASTLTVAGPYNEQFF.

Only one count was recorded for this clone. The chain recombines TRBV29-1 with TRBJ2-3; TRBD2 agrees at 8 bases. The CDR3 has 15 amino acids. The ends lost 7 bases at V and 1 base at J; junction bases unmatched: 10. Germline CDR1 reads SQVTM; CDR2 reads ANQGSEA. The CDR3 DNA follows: TGCAGCGCTTCGGGGGGGGGCCTTGGCACAGATACGCAGTATTTT. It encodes CSASGGGLGTDTQYF.

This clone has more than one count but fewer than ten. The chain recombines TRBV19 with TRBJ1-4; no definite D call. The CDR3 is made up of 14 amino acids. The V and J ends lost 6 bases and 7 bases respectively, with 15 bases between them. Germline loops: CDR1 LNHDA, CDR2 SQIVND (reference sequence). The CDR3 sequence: CASRVRGSGEKLFF. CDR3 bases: TGTGCCAGTAGGGTCCGAGGCTCGGGTGAAAAACTGTTTTTT.

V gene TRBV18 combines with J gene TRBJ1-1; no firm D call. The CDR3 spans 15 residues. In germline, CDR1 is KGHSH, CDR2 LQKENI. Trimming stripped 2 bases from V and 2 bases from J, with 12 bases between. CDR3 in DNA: TGTGCCAGCTCACCATACGCGGGGATAAACACTGAAGCTTTCTTT. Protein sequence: CASSPYAGINTEAFF.

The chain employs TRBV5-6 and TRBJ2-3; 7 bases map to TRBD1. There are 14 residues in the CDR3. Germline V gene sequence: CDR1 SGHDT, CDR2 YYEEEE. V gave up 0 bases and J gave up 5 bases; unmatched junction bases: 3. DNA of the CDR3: TGTGCCAGCAGCTTGGACAGGGGTATAGATACGCAGTATTTT. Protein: CASSLDRGIDTQYF.

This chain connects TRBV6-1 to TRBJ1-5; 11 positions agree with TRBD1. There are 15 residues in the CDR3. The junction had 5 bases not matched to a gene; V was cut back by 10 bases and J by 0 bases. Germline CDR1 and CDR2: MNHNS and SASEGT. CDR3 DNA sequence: TGTGCCATCCGGACAGGGGGCTCTAGCAATCAGCCCCAGCATTTT. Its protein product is CAIRTGGSSNQPQHF.

For the CDR3, the DNA is TGTGCCAGTAGTATCTTGGGGGGTATGGGCAATGAGCAGTTCTTC. Translation: CASSILGGMGNEQFF. This chain links TRBV19 with TRBJ2-1; weak D call: TRBD2 (6 bases). V was pared by 3 bases and J by 6 bases, with 15 bases between. The CDR3 spans 15 residues. Germline CDR1 LNHDA, CDR2 SQIVND (reference sequence).

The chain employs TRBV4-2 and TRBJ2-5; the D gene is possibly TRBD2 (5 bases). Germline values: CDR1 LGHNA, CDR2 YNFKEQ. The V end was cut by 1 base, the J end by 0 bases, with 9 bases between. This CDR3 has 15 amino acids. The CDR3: CASSQGEDYQETQYF. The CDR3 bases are TGTGCCAGCAGCCAAGGCGAGGACTACCAAGAGACCCAGTACTTC.

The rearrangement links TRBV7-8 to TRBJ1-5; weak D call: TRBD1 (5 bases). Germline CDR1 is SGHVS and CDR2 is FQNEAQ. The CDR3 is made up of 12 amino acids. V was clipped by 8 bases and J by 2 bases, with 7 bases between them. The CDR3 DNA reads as TGTGCCAGCGGGGCTGGCAATCAGCCCCAGCATTTT. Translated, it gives CASGAGNQPQHF.

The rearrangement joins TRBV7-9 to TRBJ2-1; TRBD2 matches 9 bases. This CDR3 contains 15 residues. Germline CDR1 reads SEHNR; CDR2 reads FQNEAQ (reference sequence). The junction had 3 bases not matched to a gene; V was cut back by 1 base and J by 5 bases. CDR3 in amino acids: CASSLVVAGDNEQFF. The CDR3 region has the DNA TGTGCCAGCAGCTTAGTGGTAGCGGGGGACAATGAGCAGTTCTTC.

DNA of the CDR3: TGTGCCAGCAGCTTAGGTGAGGTTAGCGGAACTAAAGAGACCCAGTACTTC. Translating gives CASSLGEVSGTKETQYF. The V call is TRBV11-2, the J call TRBJ2-5; possibly TRBD2 for D (6 bases). V shed 1 base and J shed 3 bases, with 18 bases lying between them. Germline V CDR1 and CDR2: SGHAT, FQNNGV. This CDR3 spans 17 amino acids.

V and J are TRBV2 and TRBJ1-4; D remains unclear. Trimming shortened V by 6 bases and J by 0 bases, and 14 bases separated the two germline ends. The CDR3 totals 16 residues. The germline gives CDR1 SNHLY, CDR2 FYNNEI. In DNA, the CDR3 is TGTGCCAGCAGATTCCTGAGCGGCGCAACTAATGAAAAACTGTTTTTT. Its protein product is CASRFLSGATNEKLFF.

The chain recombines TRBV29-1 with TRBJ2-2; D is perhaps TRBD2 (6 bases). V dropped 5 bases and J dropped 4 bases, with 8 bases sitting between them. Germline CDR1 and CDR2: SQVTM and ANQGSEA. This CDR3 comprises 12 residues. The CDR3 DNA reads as TGCAGCGTTACGGAGGGCACCGGGGAGCTGTTTTTT. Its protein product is CSVTEGTGELFF.

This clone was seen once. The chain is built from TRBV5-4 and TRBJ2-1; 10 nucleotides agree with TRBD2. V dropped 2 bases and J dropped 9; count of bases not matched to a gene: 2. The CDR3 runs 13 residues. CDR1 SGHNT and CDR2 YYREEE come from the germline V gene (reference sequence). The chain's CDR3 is CASSFTSGTEQFF. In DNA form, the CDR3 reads TGTGCCAGCAGCTTCACTAGCGGGACTGAGCAGTTCTTC. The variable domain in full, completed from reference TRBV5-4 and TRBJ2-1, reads ETGVTQSPTHLIKTRGQQVTLRCSSQSGHNTVSWYQQALGQGPQFIFQYYREEENGRGNFPPRFSGLQFPNYSSELNVNALELDDSALYLCASSFTSGTEQFFGPGTRLTVL.

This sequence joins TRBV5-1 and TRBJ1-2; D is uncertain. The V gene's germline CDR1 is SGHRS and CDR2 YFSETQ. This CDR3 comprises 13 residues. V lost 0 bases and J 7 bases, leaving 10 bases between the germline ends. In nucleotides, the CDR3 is TGCGCCAGCAGCTTGGCGCGAGGCGGTGGCTACACCTTC. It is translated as CASSLARGGGYTF.

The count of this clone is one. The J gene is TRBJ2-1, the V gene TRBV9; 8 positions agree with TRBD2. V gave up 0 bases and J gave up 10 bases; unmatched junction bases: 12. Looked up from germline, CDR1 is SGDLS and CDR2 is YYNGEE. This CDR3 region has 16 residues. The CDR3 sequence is CASSVGPSGSYEEQFF. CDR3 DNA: TGTGCCAGCAGCGTAGGACCCAGCGGGAGCTACGAGGAGCAGTTCTTC.

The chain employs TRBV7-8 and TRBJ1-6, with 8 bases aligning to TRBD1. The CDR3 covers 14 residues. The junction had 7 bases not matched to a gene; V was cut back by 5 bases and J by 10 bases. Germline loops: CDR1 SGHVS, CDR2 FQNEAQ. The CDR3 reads CASSPDRVRSPLHF. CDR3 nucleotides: TGTGCCAGCAGCCCGGACAGGGTGAGATCACCCCTCCACTTT. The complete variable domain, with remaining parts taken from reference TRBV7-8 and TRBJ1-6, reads GAGVSQSPRYKVAKRGQDVALRCDPISGHVSLFWYQQALGQGPEFLTYFQNEAQLDKSGLPSDRFFAERPEGSVSTLKIQRTQQEDSAVYLCASSPDRVRSPLHFGNGTRLTVT.

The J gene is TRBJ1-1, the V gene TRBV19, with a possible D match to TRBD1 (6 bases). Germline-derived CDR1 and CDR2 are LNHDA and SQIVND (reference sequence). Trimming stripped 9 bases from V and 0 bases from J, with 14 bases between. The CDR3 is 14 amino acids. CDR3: CASRGAGMNTEAFF. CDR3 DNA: TGTGCCAGCCGGGGGGCCGGTATGAACACTGAAGCTTTCTTT.

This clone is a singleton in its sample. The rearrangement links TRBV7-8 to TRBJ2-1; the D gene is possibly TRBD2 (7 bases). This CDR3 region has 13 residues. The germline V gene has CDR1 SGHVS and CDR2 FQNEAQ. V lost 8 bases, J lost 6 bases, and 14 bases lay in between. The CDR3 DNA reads TGTGCCAGCGGGAGGGGGGCCCTCAATGAGCAGTTCTTC. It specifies CASGRGALNEQFF.

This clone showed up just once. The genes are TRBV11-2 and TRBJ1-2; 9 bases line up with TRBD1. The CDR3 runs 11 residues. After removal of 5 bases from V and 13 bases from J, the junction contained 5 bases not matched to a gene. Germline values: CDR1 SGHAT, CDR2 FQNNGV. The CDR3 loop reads CASSPGQGSTF. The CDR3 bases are TGTGCCAGCAGCCCGGGACAGGGAAGCACCTTC.